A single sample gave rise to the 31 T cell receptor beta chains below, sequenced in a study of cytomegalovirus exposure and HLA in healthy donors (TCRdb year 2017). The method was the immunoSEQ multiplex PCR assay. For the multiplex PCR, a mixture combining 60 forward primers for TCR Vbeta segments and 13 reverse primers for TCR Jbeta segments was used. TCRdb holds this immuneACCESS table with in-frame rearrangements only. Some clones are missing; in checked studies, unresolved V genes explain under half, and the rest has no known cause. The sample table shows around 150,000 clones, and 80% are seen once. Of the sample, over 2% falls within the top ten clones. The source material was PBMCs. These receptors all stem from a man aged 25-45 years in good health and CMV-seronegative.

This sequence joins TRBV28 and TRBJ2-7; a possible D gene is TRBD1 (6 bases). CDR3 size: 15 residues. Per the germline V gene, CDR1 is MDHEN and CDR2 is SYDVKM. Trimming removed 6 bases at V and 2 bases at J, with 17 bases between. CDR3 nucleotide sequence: TGTGCCAGCAGGGACGTACAGGGAAGTCCCTACGAGCAGTACTTC. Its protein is CASRDVQGSPYEQYF.

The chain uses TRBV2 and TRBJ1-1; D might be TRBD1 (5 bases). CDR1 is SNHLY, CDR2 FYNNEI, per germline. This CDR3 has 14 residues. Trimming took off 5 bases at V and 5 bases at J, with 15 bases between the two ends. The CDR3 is CASSLRVSRTEAFF. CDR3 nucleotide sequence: TGTGCCAGCAGTCTCAGGGTTAGTCGGACTGAAGCTTTCTTT.

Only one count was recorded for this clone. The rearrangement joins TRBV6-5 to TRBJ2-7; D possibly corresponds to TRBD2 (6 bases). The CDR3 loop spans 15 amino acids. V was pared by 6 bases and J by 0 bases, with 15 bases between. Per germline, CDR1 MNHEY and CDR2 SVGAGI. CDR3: CASRLGDWASYEQYF. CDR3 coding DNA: TGTGCCAGCAGACTCGGGGACTGGGCCTCCTACGAGCAGTACTTC.

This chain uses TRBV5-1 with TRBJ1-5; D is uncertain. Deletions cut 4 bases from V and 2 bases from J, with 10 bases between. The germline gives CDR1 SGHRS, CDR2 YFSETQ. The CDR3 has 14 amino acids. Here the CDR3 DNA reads TGCGCCAGCAGCCCTGGGGAGGGCAATCAGCCCCAGCATTTT. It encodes CASSPGEGNQPQHF.

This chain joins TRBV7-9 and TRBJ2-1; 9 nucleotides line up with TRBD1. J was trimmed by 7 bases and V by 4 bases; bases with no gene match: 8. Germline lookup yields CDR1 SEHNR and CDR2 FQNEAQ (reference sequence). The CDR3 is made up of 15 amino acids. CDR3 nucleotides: TGTGCCAGCAGCTCGGGACAGGGAAGTGAGAATGAGCAGTTCTTC. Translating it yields CASSSGQGSENEQFF.

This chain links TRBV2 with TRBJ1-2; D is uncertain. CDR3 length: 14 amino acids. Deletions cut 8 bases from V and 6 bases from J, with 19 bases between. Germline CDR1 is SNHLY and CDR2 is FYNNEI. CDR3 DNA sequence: TGTGCCAGCGGTCCGGTGTACAGAGACGATGGCTACACCTTC. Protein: CASGPVYRDDGYTF.

CDR3 bases: TGCGCCAGCAGCGTGACTCTCTCCGGGGCCAACGTCCTGACTTTC. Protein product: CASSVTLSGANVLTF. The chain joins TRBV5-1 to TRBJ2-6; D not resolved. This CDR3 spans 15 amino acids. V was shortened by 4 bases and J by 4 bases, with 12 bases between the two germline ends. Germline CDR1 SGHRS, CDR2 YFSETQ.

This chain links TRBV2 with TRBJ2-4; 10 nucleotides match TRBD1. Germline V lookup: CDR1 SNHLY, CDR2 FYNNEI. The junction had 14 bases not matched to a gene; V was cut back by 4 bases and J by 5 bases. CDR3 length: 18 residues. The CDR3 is CASSARDRGEGTENIQYF. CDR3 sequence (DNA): TGTGCCAGCAGTGCTAGGGACAGGGGAGAGGGGACCGAAAACATTCAGTACTTC.

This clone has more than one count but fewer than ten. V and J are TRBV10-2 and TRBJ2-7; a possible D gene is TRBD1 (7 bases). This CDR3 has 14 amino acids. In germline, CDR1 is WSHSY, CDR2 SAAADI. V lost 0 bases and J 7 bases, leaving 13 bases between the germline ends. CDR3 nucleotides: TGCGCCAGCAGTGAGTCGACCAGGGGGAGGGAGCAGTACTTC. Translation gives CASSESTRGREQYF.

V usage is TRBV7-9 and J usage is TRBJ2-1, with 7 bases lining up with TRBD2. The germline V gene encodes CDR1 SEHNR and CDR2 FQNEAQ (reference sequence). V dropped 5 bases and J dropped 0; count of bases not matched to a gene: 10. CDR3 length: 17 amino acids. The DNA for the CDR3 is TGTGCCAGCAGCCCCCTCTCAGGCGGGAGCTCCTACAATGAGCAGTTCTTC. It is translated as CASSPLSGGSSYNEQFF. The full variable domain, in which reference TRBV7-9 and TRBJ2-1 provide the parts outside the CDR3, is DTGVSQNPRHKITKRGQNVTFRCDPISEHNRLYWYRQTLGQGPEFLTYFQNEAQLEKSRLLSDRFSAERPKGSFSTLEIQRTEQGDSAMYLCASSPLSGGSSYNEQFFGPGTRLTVL.

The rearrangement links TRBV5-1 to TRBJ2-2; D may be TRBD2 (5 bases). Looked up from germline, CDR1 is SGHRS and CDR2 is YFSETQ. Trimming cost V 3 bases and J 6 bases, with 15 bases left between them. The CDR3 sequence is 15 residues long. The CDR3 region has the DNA TGCGCCAGCAGCTCGTCGGGATTCACACCCGGGGAGCTGTTTTTT. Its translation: CASSSSGFTPGELFF. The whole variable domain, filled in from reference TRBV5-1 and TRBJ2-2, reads KAGVTQTPRYLIKTRGQQVTLSCSPISGHRSVSWYQQTPGQGLQFLFEYFSETQRNKGNFPGRFSGRQFSNSRSEMNVSTLELGDSALYLCASSSSGFTPGELFFGEGSRLTVL.

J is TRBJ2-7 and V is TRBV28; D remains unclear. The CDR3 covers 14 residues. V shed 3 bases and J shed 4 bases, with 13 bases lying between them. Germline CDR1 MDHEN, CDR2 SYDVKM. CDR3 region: CASSFPSATYEQYF. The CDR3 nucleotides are TGTGCCAGCAGTTTCCCCTCAGCGACTTACGAGCAGTACTTC.

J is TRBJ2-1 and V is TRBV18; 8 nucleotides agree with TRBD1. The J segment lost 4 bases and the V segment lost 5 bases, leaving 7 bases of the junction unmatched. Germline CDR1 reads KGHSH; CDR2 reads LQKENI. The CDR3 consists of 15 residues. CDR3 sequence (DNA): TGTGCCAGCTCATATGCCAGGGGGCTGTACAATGAGCAGTTCTTC. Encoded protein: CASSYARGLYNEQFF.

CDR3 residues: CALERDTAHYEQYF. Written as DNA, the CDR3 is TGTGCCCTCGAGAGGGATACGGCCCATTACGAGCAGTACTTC. The chain employs TRBV19 and TRBJ2-7; possibly TRBD2 for D (5 bases). Germline CDR1 is LNHDA and CDR2 is SQIVND (reference sequence). The length of the CDR3 is 14 residues. The ends were cut back, 11 bases at V and 4 bases at J, with 21 bases in the middle.

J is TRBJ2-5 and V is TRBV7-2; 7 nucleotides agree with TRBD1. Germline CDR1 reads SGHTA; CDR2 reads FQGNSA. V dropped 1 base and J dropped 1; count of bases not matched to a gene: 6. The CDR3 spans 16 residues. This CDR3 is CASSLGQGAFQETQYF. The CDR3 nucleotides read TGTGCCAGCAGCTTAGGACAGGGAGCCTTCCAAGAGACCCAGTACTTC.

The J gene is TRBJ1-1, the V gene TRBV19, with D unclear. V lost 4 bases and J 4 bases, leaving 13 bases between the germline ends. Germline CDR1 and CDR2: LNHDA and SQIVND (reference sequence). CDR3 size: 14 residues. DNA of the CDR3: TGTGCCAGTAGTACTGTAGAGCGTAGCACTGAAGCTTTCTTT. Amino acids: CASSTVERSTEAFF.

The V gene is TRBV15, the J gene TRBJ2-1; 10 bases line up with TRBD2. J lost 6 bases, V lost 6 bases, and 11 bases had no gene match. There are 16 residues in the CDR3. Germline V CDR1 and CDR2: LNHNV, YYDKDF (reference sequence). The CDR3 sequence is CATRKVAGGYRNEQFF. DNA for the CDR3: TGTGCCACCAGAAAGGTAGCGGGAGGTTATCGCAATGAGCAGTTCTTC.

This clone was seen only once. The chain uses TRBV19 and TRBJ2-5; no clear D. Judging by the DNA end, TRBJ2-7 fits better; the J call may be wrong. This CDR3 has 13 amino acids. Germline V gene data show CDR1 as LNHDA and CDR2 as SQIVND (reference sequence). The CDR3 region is CASSILSGYEQYF. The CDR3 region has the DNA TGTGCCAGTAGTATCTTGTCGGGTTACGAGCAGTACTTC.

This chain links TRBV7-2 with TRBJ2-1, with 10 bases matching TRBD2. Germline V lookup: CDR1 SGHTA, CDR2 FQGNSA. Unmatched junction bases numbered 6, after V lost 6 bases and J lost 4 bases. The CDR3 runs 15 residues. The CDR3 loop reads CASSSTSGIYNEQFF. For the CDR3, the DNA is TGTGCCAGCAGTAGTACTAGCGGGATTTACAATGAGCAGTTCTTC. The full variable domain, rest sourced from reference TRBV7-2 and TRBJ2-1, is GAGVSQSPSNKVTEKGKDVELRCDPISGHTALYWYRQSLGQGLEFLIYFQGNSAPDKSGLPSDRFSAERTGGSVSTLTIQRTQQEDSAVYLCASSSTSGIYNEQFFGPGTRLTVL.

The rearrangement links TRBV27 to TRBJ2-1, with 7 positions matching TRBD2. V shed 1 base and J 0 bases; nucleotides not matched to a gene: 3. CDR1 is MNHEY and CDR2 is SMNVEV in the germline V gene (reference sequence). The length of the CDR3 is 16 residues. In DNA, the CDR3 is TGTGCCAGCAGTTTATTTGGCGGGAGCTCCTACAATGAGCAGTTCTTC. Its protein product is CASSLFGGSSYNEQFF.

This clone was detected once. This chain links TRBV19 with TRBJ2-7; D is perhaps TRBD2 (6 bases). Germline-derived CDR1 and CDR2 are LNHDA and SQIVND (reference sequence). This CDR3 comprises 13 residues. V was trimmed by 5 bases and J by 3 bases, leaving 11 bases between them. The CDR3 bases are TGTGCCAGTAGTCCAGGCGGGGTCTACGAGCAGTACTTC. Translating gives CASSPGGVYEQYF.

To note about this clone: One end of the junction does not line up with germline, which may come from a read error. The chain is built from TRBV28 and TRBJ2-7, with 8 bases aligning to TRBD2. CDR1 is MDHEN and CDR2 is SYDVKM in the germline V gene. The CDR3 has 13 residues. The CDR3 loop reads CASSKGGVLAAVF. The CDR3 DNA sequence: TGTGCCAGCTCTAAGGGAGGGGTACTAGCGGCAGTCTTC.

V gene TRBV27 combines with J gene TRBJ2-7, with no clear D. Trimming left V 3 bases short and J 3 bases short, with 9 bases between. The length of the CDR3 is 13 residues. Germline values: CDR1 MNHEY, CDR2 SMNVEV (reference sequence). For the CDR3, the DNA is TGTGCCAGCAGTTTGGCCACCAACTACGAGCAGTACTTC. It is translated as CASSLATNYEQYF.

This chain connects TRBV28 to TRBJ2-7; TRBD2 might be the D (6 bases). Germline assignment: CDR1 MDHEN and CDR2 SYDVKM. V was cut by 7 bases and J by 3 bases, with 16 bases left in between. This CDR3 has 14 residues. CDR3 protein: CASTLPGLNYEQYF. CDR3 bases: TGTGCCAGCACCCTACCGGGACTCAACTACGAGCAGTACTTC. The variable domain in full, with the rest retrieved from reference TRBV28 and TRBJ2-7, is DVKVTQSSRYLVKRTGEKVFLECVQDMDHENMFWYRQDPGLGLRLIYFSYDVKMKEKGDIPEGYSVSREKKERFSLILESASTNQTSMYLCASTLPGLNYEQYFGPGTRLTVT.

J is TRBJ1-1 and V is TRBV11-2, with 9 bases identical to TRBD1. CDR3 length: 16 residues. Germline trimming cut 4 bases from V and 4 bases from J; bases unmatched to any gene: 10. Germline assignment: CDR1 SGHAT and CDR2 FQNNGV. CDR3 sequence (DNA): TGTGCCAGCAGCTCACGTACAGGGGGCTCGGGCACTGAAGCTTTCTTT. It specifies CASSSRTGGSGTEAFF.

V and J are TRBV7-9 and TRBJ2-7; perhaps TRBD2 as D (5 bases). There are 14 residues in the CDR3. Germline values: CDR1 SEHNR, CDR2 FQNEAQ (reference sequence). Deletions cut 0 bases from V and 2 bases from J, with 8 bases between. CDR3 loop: CASSLARRAYEQYF. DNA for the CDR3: TGTGCCAGCAGCTTAGCTAGGCGGGCCTACGAGCAGTACTTC.

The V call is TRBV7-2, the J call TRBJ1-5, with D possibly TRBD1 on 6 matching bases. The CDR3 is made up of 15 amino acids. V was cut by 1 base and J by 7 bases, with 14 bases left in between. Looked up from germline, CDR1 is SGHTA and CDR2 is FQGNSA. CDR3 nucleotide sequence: TGTGCCAGCAGCTTAGAGGGGTCGCAGGGGCAGCCCCAGCATTTT. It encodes CASSLEGSQGQPQHF.

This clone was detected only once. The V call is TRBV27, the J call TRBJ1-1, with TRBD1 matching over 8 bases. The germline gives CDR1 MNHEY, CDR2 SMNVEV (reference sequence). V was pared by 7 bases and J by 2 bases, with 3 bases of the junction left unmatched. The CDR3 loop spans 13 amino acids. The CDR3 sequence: CASNRGGNTEAFF. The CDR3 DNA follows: TGTGCCAGCAACAGGGGGGGTAACACTGAAGCTTTCTTT.

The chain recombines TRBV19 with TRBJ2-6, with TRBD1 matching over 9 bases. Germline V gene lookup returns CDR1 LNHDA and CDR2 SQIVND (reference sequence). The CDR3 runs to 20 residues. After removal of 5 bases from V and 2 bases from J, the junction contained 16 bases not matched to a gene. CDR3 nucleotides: TGTGCCAGTAGTCCACACTGGGCCAACAGGGGGCAAGCTGGGGCCAACGTCCTGACTTTC. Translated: CASSPHWANRGQAGANVLTF.

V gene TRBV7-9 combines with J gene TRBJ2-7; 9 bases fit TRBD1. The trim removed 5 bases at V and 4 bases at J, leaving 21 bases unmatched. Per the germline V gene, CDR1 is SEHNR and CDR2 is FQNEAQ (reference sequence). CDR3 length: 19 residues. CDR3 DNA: TGTGCCAGCAGCGGATCCGGGACAGGGCCCGGTAGGACCCCATACGAGCAGTACTTC. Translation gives CASSGSGTGPGRTPYEQYF.

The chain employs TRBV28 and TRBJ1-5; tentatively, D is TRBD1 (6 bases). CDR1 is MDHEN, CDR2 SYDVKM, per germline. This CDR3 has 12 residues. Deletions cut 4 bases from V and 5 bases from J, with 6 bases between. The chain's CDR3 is CASSSGDQPQHF. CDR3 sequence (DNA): TGTGCCAGCAGTTCAGGGGATCAGCCCCAGCATTTT.